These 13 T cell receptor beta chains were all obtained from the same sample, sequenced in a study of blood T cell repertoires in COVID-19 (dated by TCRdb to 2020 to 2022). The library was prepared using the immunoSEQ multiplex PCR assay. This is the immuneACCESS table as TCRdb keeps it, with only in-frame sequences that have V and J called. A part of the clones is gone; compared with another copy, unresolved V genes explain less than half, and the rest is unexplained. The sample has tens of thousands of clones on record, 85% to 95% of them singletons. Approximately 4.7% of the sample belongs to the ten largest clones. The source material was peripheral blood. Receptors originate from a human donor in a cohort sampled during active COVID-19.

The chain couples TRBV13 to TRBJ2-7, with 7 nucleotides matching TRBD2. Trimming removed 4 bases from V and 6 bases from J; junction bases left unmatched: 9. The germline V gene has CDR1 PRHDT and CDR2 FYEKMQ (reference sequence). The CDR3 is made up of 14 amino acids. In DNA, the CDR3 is TGTGCCAGCAGCTACGGACTAGGAAGGCGCGAGCAGTACTTC. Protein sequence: CASSYGLGRREQYF. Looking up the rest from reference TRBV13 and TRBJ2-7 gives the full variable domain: AAGVIQSPRHLIKEKRETATLKCYPIPRHDTVYWYQQGPGQDPQFLISFYEKMQSDKGSIPDRFSAQQFSDYHSELNMSSLELGDSALYFCASSYGLGRREQYFGPGTRLTVT.

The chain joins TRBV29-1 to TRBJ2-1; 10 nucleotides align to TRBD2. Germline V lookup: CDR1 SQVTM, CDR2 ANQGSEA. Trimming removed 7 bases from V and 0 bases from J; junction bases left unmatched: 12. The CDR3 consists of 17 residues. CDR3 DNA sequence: TGCAGCGCTTGGCCTAGCGGGAGATATAGCTCCTACAATGAGCAGTTCTTC. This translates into CSAWPSGRYSSYNEQFF.

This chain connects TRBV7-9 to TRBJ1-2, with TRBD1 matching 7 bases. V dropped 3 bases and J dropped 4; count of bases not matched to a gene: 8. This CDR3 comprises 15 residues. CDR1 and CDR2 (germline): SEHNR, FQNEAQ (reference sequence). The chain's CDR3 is CASSFEMTGIYGYTF. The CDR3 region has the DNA TGTGCCAGCAGCTTCGAAATGACAGGGATCTATGGCTACACCTTC. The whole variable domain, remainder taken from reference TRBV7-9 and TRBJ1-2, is DTGVSQNPRHKITKRGQNVTFRCDPISEHNRLYWYRQTLGQGPEFLTYFQNEAQLEKSRLLSDRFSAERPKGSFSTLEIQRTEQGDSAMYLCASSFEMTGIYGYTFGSGTRLTVV.

DNA of the CDR3: TGTGCCAGCAGTAGAAGGGGCCAGCAAGAGACCCAGTACTTC. It is translated as CASSRRGQQETQYF. The rearrangement links TRBV27 to TRBJ2-5; perhaps TRBD1 as D (5 bases). Germline V CDR1 and CDR2: MNHEY, SMNVEV (reference sequence). The ends were cut back, 5 bases at V and 2 bases at J, with 12 bases in the middle. The CDR3 runs to 14 residues.

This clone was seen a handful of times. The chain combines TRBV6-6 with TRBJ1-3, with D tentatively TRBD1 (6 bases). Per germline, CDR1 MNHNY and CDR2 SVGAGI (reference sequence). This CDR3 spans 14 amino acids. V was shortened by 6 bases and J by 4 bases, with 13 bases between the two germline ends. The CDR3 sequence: CASRPTGRGNTIYF. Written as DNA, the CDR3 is TGTGCCAGCAGGCCCACAGGGCGCGGAAACACCATATATTTT.

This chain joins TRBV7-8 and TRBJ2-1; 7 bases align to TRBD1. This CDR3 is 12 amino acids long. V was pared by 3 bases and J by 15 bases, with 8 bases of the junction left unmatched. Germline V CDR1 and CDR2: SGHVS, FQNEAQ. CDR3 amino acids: CASSFSGTDLFF. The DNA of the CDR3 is TGTGCCAGCAGCTTTTCCGGGACAGACCTGTTCTTC. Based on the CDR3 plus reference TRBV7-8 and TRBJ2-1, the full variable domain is GAGVSQSPRYKVAKRGQDVALRCDPISGHVSLFWYQQALGQGPEFLTYFQNEAQLDKSGLPSDRFFAERPEGSVSTLKIQRTQQEDSAVYLCASSFSGTDLFFGPGTRLTVL.

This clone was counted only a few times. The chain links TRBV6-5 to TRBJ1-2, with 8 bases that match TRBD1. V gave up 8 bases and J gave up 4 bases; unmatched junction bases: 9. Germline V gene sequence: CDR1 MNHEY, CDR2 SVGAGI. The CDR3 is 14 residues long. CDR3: CASGSTGDGYGYTF. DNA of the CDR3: TGTGCCAGCGGATCGACAGGGGACGGCTATGGCTACACCTTC.

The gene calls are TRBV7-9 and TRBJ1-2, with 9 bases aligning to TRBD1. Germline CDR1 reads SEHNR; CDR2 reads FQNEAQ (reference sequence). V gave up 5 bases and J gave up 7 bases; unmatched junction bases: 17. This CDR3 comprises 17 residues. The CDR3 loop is CASSPTARLQGALGYTF. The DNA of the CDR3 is TGTGCCAGCAGCCCGACAGCACGCCTACAGGGGGCGCTTGGCTACACCTTC.

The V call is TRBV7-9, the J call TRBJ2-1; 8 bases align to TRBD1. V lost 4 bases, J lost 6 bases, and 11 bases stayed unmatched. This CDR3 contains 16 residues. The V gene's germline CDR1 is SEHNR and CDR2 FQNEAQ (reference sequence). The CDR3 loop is CASSSAGTGLFNEQFF. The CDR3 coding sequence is TGTGCCAGCAGCTCGGCCGGGACAGGTCTATTCAATGAGCAGTTCTTC.

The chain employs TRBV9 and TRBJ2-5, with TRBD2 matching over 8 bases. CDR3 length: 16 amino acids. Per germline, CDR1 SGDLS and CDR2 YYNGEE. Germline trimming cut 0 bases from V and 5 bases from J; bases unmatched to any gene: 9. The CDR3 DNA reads TGTGCCAGCAGCGTAGCCCACGGGACTAGGGGGGAGACCCAGTACTTC. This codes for CASSVAHGTRGETQYF.

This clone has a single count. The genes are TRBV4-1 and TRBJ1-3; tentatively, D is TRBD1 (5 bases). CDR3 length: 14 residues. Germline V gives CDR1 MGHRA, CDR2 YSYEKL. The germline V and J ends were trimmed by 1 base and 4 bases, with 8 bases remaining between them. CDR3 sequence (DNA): TGCGCCAGCAGCCAAGTAGGGGTCGGAAACACCATATATTTT. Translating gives CASSQVGVGNTIYF.

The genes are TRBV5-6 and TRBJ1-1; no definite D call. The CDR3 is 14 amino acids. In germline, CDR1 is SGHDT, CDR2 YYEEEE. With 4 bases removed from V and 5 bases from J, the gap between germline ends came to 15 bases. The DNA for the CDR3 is TGTGCCAGCAGCGGTGACCGACGGGGAACTGAAGCTTTCTTT. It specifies CASSGDRRGTEAFF.

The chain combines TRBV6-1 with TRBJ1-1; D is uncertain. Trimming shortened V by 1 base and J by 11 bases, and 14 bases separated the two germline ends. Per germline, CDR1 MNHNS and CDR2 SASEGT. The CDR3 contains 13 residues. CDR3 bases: TGTGCCAGCAGTGAAGGTAGTGATCCTCGGGCTTTCTTT. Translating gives CASSEGSDPRAFF.